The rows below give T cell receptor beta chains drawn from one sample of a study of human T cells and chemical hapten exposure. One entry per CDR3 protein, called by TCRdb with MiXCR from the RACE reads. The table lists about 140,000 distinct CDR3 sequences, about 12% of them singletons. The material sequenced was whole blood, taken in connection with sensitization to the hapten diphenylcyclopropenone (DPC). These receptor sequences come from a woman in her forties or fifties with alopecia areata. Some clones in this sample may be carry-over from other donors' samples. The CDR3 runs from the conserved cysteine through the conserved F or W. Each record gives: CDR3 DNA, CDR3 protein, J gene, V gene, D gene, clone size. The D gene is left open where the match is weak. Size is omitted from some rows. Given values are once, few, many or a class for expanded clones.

cdr3_nt: TGTGCCAGCAGTCTGACTAGCGGGAGGGCCACTGAGCAGTTCTTC
cdr3_aa: CASSLTSGRATEQFF
j_call: TRBJ2-1
v_call: TRBV12-3/TRBV12-4
d_call: TRBD2
clone_size: -

cdr3_nt: TGCAGCGTTGTAGGGGGGCTTGACAATGAGCAGTTCTTC
cdr3_aa: CSVVGGLDNEQFF
j_call: TRBJ2-1
v_call: TRBV29-1
d_call: -
clone_size: few

cdr3_nt: TGCAGTGCTAGAGAGTCCAGAGGGGTACTAGCGGGACGTGAGCAGTTCTTC
cdr3_aa: CSARESRGVLAGREQFF
j_call: TRBJ2-1
v_call: TRBV20-1
d_call: TRBD2
clone_size: many

cdr3_nt: TGTGCCATCGGGGACAGGGGCCCCTACAATGAGCAGTTCTTC
cdr3_aa: CAIGDRGPYNEQFF
j_call: TRBJ2-1
v_call: TRBV10-3
d_call: TRBD1
clone_size: many

cdr3_nt: TGTGCCAGCAGCCTCGGGACAGGGGGGAACACCGGGGAGCTGTTTTTT
cdr3_aa: CASSLGTGGNTGELFF
j_call: TRBJ2-2
v_call: TRBV5-5
d_call: TRBD1
clone_size: -

cdr3_nt: TGTGCCAGCAGCTTAACCCCGGGACTGAGCTCTGGGGCCAACGTCCTGACTTTC
cdr3_aa: CASSLTPGLSSGANVLTF
j_call: TRBJ2-6
v_call: TRBV7-3
d_call: -
clone_size: many

cdr3_nt: TGTGCCAGCAGCTTGGTAGGACCCGGGGAGCTGTTTTTT
cdr3_aa: CASSLVGPGELFF
j_call: TRBJ2-2
v_call: TRBV7-2
d_call: -
clone_size: many

cdr3_nt: TGTGCCAGCAGCTTAGTGGAGGGACTAGCTTCCCCCGAGCAGTACTTC
cdr3_aa: CASSLVEGLASPEQYF
j_call: TRBJ2-7
v_call: TRBV7-2
d_call: TRBD2
clone_size: -

cdr3_nt: TGCAGCGTTGCCGGAGGGACAGCTTTCTTT
cdr3_aa: CSVAGGTAFF
j_call: TRBJ1-1
v_call: TRBV29-1
d_call: -
clone_size: -

cdr3_nt: TGCAGTGCTACCTCCCTCTCTAGCGGGAGGGCCTCGGATGAGCAGTTCTTC
cdr3_aa: CSATSLSSGRASDEQFF
j_call: TRBJ2-1
v_call: TRBV20-1
d_call: TRBD2
clone_size: few

cdr3_nt: TGTGCCAGCAGTGTAGGAAGGGCTAAGACCCAGTACTTC
cdr3_aa: CASSVGRAKTQYF
j_call: TRBJ2-5
v_call: TRBV27
d_call: -
clone_size: few

cdr3_nt: TGTGCCAGCAGCCATGTGGGGGCCACTGAAGCTTTCTTT
cdr3_aa: CASSHVGATEAFF
j_call: TRBJ1-1
v_call: TRBV6-4
d_call: -
clone_size: many

cdr3_nt: TGCGCCAGCAGCCAAGAAGAGGGCTTCGAGCAGTACTTC
cdr3_aa: CASSQEEGFEQYF
j_call: TRBJ2-7
v_call: TRBV4-3
d_call: -
clone_size: few

cdr3_nt: TGTGCCAGCAGGGTCTTGGACAGTTTCAATCAGCCCCAGCATTTT
cdr3_aa: CASRVLDSFNQPQHF
j_call: TRBJ1-5
v_call: TRBV6-2/TRBV6-3
d_call: -
clone_size: few

cdr3_nt: TGTGCCAGCAGTTCACCTGGGGCGAACACCGGGGAGCTGTTTTTT
cdr3_aa: CASSSPGANTGELFF
j_call: TRBJ2-2
v_call: TRBV27
d_call: -
clone_size: -

cdr3_nt: TGTGCCAGCAGTTTAAGGACTAGCGGGAGTAAGTTCTTC
cdr3_aa: CASSLRTSGSKFF
j_call: TRBJ2-1
v_call: TRBV12-3/TRBV12-4
d_call: TRBD2
clone_size: many

cdr3_nt: TGTGCCAGCAGCGTGACAGGGAGATCCCATTCACCCCTCCACTTT
cdr3_aa: CASSVTGRSHSPLHF
j_call: TRBJ1-6
v_call: TRBV9
d_call: TRBD1
clone_size: -

cdr3_nt: TGTGCCAGCAGTGTTGGGGACAGGTGGGCAGATACGCAGTATTTT
cdr3_aa: CASSVGDRWADTQYF
j_call: TRBJ2-3
v_call: TRBV2
d_call: TRBD1
clone_size: few

cdr3_nt: TGTGCCAGCAGCATCCCCGGGACTCTAGATGAGCAGTACTTC
cdr3_aa: CASSIPGTLDEQYF
j_call: TRBJ2-7
v_call: TRBV5-4
d_call: -
clone_size: -

cdr3_nt: TGTGCCAGCAGTGAAGTAGCGGCCTATTACTACGAGCAGTACTTC
cdr3_aa: CASSEVAAYYYEQYF
j_call: TRBJ2-7
v_call: TRBV2
d_call: -
clone_size: few

cdr3_nt: TGTGCCAGCAGCGACCCGGGACTAGCGGGAGGGTTCTCCTACAATGAGCAGTTCTTC
cdr3_aa: CASSDPGLAGGFSYNEQFF
j_call: TRBJ2-1
v_call: TRBV2
d_call: TRBD2
clone_size: -

cdr3_nt: TGTGCCAGCAGCCCTAGACAGCCCTCCTACGAGCAGTACTTC
cdr3_aa: CASSPRQPSYEQYF
j_call: TRBJ2-7
v_call: TRBV9
d_call: -
clone_size: few

cdr3_nt: TGTGCCAGCAGCGTAGGGGCAGGGGTTACCTACGAGCAGTACTTC
cdr3_aa: CASSVGAGVTYEQYF
j_call: TRBJ2-7
v_call: TRBV9
d_call: -
clone_size: few

cdr3_nt: TGTGCCAGCAGCTCTAGGGACGGCCGCTCTGGAAACACCATATATTTT
cdr3_aa: CASSSRDGRSGNTIYF
j_call: TRBJ1-3
v_call: TRBV21-1
d_call: -
clone_size: many

cdr3_nt: TGTGCCAGCGGGACGAACGCGAACACCGGGGAGCTGTTTTTT
cdr3_aa: CASGTNANTGELFF
j_call: TRBJ2-2
v_call: TRBV10-3
d_call: -
clone_size: -

cdr3_nt: TGTGCCAGCAGTGAGACAGGGGGAGACTACGAGCAGTACTTC
cdr3_aa: CASSETGGDYEQYF
j_call: TRBJ2-7
v_call: TRBV2
d_call: TRBD1
clone_size: -

cdr3_nt: TGCGCCAGCGTGATGGGGGGGGCGCGTCGAGAGACCCAGTACTTC
cdr3_aa: CASVMGGARRETQYF
j_call: TRBJ2-5
v_call: TRBV23-1
d_call: -
clone_size: -

cdr3_nt: TGTGCCAGCAGCCCGAAGCGGGACTCCTACGAGCAGTACTTC
cdr3_aa: CASSPKRDSYEQYF
j_call: TRBJ2-7
v_call: TRBV14
d_call: TRBD2
clone_size: -

cdr3_nt: TGTGCCAGCACAGGGGGAACTAATGAAAAACTGTTTTTT
cdr3_aa: CASTGGTNEKLFF
j_call: TRBJ1-4
v_call: TRBV19
d_call: TRBD1
clone_size: -

cdr3_nt: TGTGCCAGCAGCCAGCAAGAGACCCAGTACTTC
cdr3_aa: CASSQQETQYF
j_call: TRBJ2-5
v_call: TRBV3-1
d_call: -
clone_size: many

cdr3_nt: TGTGCCAGCAGCCCCCCCAGCGGGAGGGCCTTCGCTGAGCAGTTCTTC
cdr3_aa: CASSPPSGRAFAEQFF
j_call: TRBJ2-1
v_call: TRBV13
d_call: TRBD2
clone_size: -

cdr3_nt: TGCAGCGTCGGACAGGGAAACAATGAGCAGTTCTTC
cdr3_aa: CSVGQGNNEQFF
j_call: TRBJ2-1
v_call: TRBV29-1
d_call: TRBD1
clone_size: few

cdr3_nt: TGTGCCAGCAGCCTAGCGGGAGGAGGGACCCAGTACTTC
cdr3_aa: CASSLAGGGTQYF
j_call: TRBJ2-5
v_call: TRBV4-2
d_call: TRBD2
clone_size: many

cdr3_nt: TGCGCCAGCAGCCACCCAGGACGGGTCGGGGTGGACCTCCACTTT
cdr3_aa: CASSHPGRVGVDLHF
j_call: TRBJ1-6
v_call: TRBV4-3
d_call: -
clone_size: -

cdr3_nt: TGCAGCGTTGAAGACCGCTCTGGAAACACCATATATTTT
cdr3_aa: CSVEDRSGNTIYF
j_call: TRBJ1-3
v_call: TRBV29-1
d_call: -
clone_size: -

cdr3_nt: TGTGCCAGCTCACTCGGGACGGATGCCACTGAAGCTTTCTTT
cdr3_aa: CASSLGTDATEAFF
j_call: TRBJ1-1
v_call: TRBV18
d_call: -
clone_size: few

cdr3_nt: TGTGCCAGCAGCTCGCCCGGGACTAGCGGTTACAATGAGCAGTTCTTC
cdr3_aa: CASSSPGTSGYNEQFF
j_call: TRBJ2-1
v_call: TRBV11-3
d_call: TRBD2
clone_size: -

cdr3_nt: TGTGCCAGTTTAGGGGGACTAGCGGGAGGGAATGAGCAGTTCTTC
cdr3_aa: CASLGGLAGGNEQFF
j_call: TRBJ2-1
v_call: TRBV28
d_call: TRBD2
clone_size: -

cdr3_nt: TGTGCCAGCAGCCCTGGACGATATGGCTACACCTTC
cdr3_aa: CASSPGRYGYTF
j_call: TRBJ1-2
v_call: TRBV5-4
d_call: -
clone_size: many

cdr3_nt: TGTGCCAGCAGCGTCGGCAGGCCTTCAGTCGGAAGTACCATATATTTT
cdr3_aa: CASSVGRPSVGSTIYF
j_call: TRBJ1-3
v_call: TRBV9
d_call: -
clone_size: many

cdr3_nt: TGTGCCAGCAGCTTAGAGGGGAATAGGATGGCTGGCTACACCTTC
cdr3_aa: CASSLEGNRMAGYTF
j_call: TRBJ1-2
v_call: TRBV7-8
d_call: -
clone_size: -

cdr3_nt: TGTGCCAGCAGCTCCCCGACAGGACAATATAGCAATCAGCCCCAGCATTTT
cdr3_aa: CASSSPTGQYSNQPQHF
j_call: TRBJ1-5
v_call: TRBV7-3
d_call: -
clone_size: -

cdr3_nt: TGTGCCAGCAGCTCTAGCGGAGGGAAACATACGCAGTATTTT
cdr3_aa: CASSSSGGKHTQYF
j_call: TRBJ2-3
v_call: TRBV7-8
d_call: TRBD2
clone_size: -

cdr3_nt: TGTGCCAGCAGCCTCCTAGCGGGTGGGGGCGGTGAGCAGTTCTTC
cdr3_aa: CASSLLAGGGGEQFF
j_call: TRBJ2-1
v_call: TRBV7-3
d_call: TRBD2
clone_size: -

cdr3_nt: TGTGCCAGCAGCTTAGAAGTTAAGTGGCCAACCGGGGGAGATACGCAGTATTTT
cdr3_aa: CASSLEVKWPTGGDTQYF
j_call: TRBJ2-3
v_call: TRBV7-2
d_call: -
clone_size: many

cdr3_nt: TGTGCCAGCTCATCAGGGCAGCGGGAGAAGTCTGAGCAGTTCTTC
cdr3_aa: CASSSGQREKSEQFF
j_call: TRBJ2-1
v_call: TRBV18
d_call: TRBD2
clone_size: many

cdr3_nt: TGTGCCAGCAGCCCATCTGAGGGCGGGAGAGCCGGGGCTACGCAGTATTTT
cdr3_aa: CASSPSEGGRAGATQYF
j_call: TRBJ2-3
v_call: TRBV11-3
d_call: TRBD2
clone_size: few

cdr3_nt: TGCGCCAGCAGCCCGATTTTATCGTTGGGCTCCTACGAGCAGTACTTC
cdr3_aa: CASSPILSLGSYEQYF
j_call: TRBJ2-7
v_call: TRBV5-1
d_call: -
clone_size: few

cdr3_nt: TGTGCCAGCAGCTCCACACTAGCTGGCTACCTTAATACGCAGTATTTT
cdr3_aa: CASSSTLAGYLNTQYF
j_call: TRBJ2-3
v_call: TRBV11-3
d_call: -
clone_size: -

cdr3_nt: TGTGCCAGCAGCTTGGCCTACAATGAGCAGTTCTTC
cdr3_aa: CASSLAYNEQFF
j_call: TRBJ2-1
v_call: TRBV3-1
d_call: -
clone_size: -

cdr3_nt: TGTGCCAGCAGTTACCCGCTAGCGGGCGTCGGGCAAACCGGGGAGCTGTTTTTT
cdr3_aa: CASSYPLAGVGQTGELFF
j_call: TRBJ2-2
v_call: TRBV6-2/TRBV6-3
d_call: TRBD2
clone_size: few

cdr3_nt: TGTGCCAGCAGTCCTTGGGGTAGCGGGAGATCGGACATTCAGTACTTC
cdr3_aa: CASSPWGSGRSDIQYF
j_call: TRBJ2-4
v_call: TRBV12-3/TRBV12-4
d_call: TRBD2
clone_size: few

cdr3_nt: TGTGCCAGCAGCCAAGGGCCGAACCAAGAGACCCAGTACTTC
cdr3_aa: CASSQGPNQETQYF
j_call: TRBJ2-5
v_call: TRBV3-1
d_call: -
clone_size: -

cdr3_nt: TGTGCCAGCAGATTAGCGGGAACGGATTACGAGCAGTACTTC
cdr3_aa: CASRLAGTDYEQYF
j_call: TRBJ2-7
v_call: TRBV5-5
d_call: TRBD2
clone_size: many

cdr3_nt: TGTGCCTGGAGCCCAAACGGGGGTTATGGCTACACCTTC
cdr3_aa: CAWSPNGGYGYTF
j_call: TRBJ1-2
v_call: TRBV30
d_call: -
clone_size: few

cdr3_nt: TGCAGCGCTGCTACAGGGGACACCATATATTTT
cdr3_aa: CSAATGDTIYF
j_call: TRBJ1-3
v_call: TRBV29-1
d_call: TRBD1
clone_size: -

cdr3_nt: TGTGCCAGTTTCCCGGGACCAAGGACTGAAGCTTTCTTT
cdr3_aa: CASFPGPRTEAFF
j_call: TRBJ1-1
v_call: TRBV28
d_call: -
clone_size: -

cdr3_nt: TGCAGTGCTACCCTGGAGGGGGCGGGAGCCGAGACCCAGTACTTC
cdr3_aa: CSATLEGAGAETQYF
j_call: TRBJ2-5
v_call: TRBV20-1
d_call: -
clone_size: few

cdr3_nt: TGTGCCAGCAGCTTAGGCGGGAGGGCCTCCGGGGAGCTGTTTTTT
cdr3_aa: CASSLGGRASGELFF
j_call: TRBJ2-2
v_call: TRBV7-8
d_call: TRBD2
clone_size: -